These 2 T cell receptor beta chains share one sample of origin, sequenced in a study of cytomegalovirus exposure and HLA in healthy donors. PCR primers comprised 60 Vbeta and 13 Jbeta primers. Profiling relied on immunoSEQ multiplex PCR, and the TCRdb table lists in-frame clones only, not all of them. The sample shows more than 85,000 clones, approximately 73% of them seen only once. Sequencing used PBMCs. The receptors were gathered from a woman between 45 and 60 years old in good health and CMV-seropositive.

The genes are TRBV9 and TRBJ2-5, with TRBD1 as a possible D gene (6 bases). The CDR3 runs 14 residues. Germline values: CDR1 SGDLS, CDR2 YYNGEE. The V end lost 4 bases, the J end lost 2 bases, and 12 bases lay between the germline ends. CDR3 sequence (DNA): TGTGCCAGCAGCCAGGGGATTCTTCAAGAGACCCAGTACTTC. This sequence encodes CASSQGILQETQYF. Full variable domain (rest looked up from reference TRBV9 and TRBJ2-5): DSGVTQTPKHLITATGQRVTLRCSPRSGDLSVYWYQQSLDQGLQFLIQYYNGEERAKGNILERFSAQQFPDLHSELNLSSLELGDSALYFCASSQGILQETQYFGPGTRLLVL.

This chain uses TRBV19 with TRBJ2-1; D possibly corresponds to TRBD1 (7 bases). V lost 5 bases to trimming and J lost 14 bases, with 16 bases between them. This CDR3 contains 12 residues. Germline values: CDR1 LNHDA, CDR2 SQIVND (reference sequence). The CDR3 region is CASSEGGGREFF. CDR3 in DNA: TGTGCCAGTAGTGAAGGAGGGGGCAGGGAGTTCTTC.